The T cell receptor beta chain described here comes from a study of CD8+ T cells in alopecia areata. Study-wide results and caveats: In scalp samples, resident alphabeta T cells of normal skin are also sequenced.

Germline lookup yields CDR1 SGHTA and CDR2 FQGTGA. The ends were cut back, 4 bases at V and 5 bases at J, with 18 bases in the middle. The CDR3 is 16 amino acids. cDNA prepared by RNA extraction and subsequent reverse transcription served as the template for sequencing. Profiling relied on immunoSEQ multiplex PCR, and the TCRdb table lists in-frame clones only, not all of them. The sample carries about 180,000 clones, about 48% recorded once. This clone was observed many times. Its antigen is currently unknown. The treatment denotes: oral pan-JAK inhibitor, 5-10 mg twice daily. The J gene is TRBJ2-1, the V gene TRBV7-3, with D unclear. The sample consisted of CD8+ T cells sorted from blood, taken at week 24, from a patient treated with tofacitinib. This TCR came from a human donor with alopecia areata. The CDR3 DNA sequence: TGTGCCAGCAGCTCCCGAAGATCAGATAGAAACAATGAGCAGTTCTTC. This sequence encodes CASSSRRSDRNNEQFF.